One sample yielded the 7 T cell receptor beta chains listed below, sequenced in a study of cytomegalovirus exposure and HLA in healthy donors. The PCR made use of 60 Vbeta and 13 Jbeta primers. Here immunoSEQ multiplex PCR was the method, and the copy in TCRdb shows in-frame clones only, minus some. Of 150,000 to 200,000 clones in the sample, just under 80% were seen once. The sequenced sample was PBMCs. The origin of the receptors is a man between 18 and 29 years old in good health and CMV-seropositive.

J is TRBJ2-7 and V is TRBV18; D uncertain. CDR3 size: 14 residues. Germline assignment: CDR1 KGHSH and CDR2 LQKENI. Trimming stripped 2 bases from V and 6 bases from J, with 14 bases between. CDR3 nucleotides: TGTGCCAGCTCACCAGTCACCACCCCAGGCGAGCAGTACTTC. Protein product: CASSPVTTPGEQYF. Full variable domain (outside the CDR3, taken from reference TRBV18 and TRBJ2-7): NAGVMQNPRHLVRRRGQEARLRCSPMKGHSHVYWYRQLPEEGLKFMVYLQKENIIDESGMPKERFSAEFPKEGPSILRIQQVVRGDSAAYFCASSPVTTPGEQYFGPGTRLTVT.

The chain is built from TRBV11-1 and TRBJ2-5; 12 nucleotides align to TRBD1. This CDR3 spans 15 amino acids. The junction had 3 bases not matched to a gene; V was cut back by 3 bases and J by 4 bases. Per the germline V gene, CDR1 is SGHAT and CDR2 is FQDESV (reference sequence). Here the CDR3 reads CASSLGTGGTETQYF. CDR3 nucleotides: TGTGCCAGCAGCTTGGGGACAGGGGGCACAGAGACCCAGTACTTC.

The gene calls are TRBV9 and TRBJ2-3, with D hard to call. Germline CDR1 and CDR2: SGDLS and YYNGEE. Trimming left V 0 bases short and J 6 bases short, with 8 bases between. CDR3 length: 13 residues. The CDR3 coding sequence is TGTGCCAGCAGCGTAGGTAGTGTGGATACGCAGTATTTT. This translates into CASSVGSVDTQYF.

This sequence joins TRBV11-2 and TRBJ2-5; TRBD1 agrees at 9 bases. CDR3 size: 14 residues. The germline V gene has CDR1 SGHAT and CDR2 FQNNGV. Trimming cost V 5 bases and J 6 bases; bases outside gene matches: 7. The CDR3 nucleotides are TGTGCCAGCAGCCTCGGGACAGGGCAAAAGACCCAGTACTTC. Amino acids: CASSLGTGQKTQYF.

A few counts support this clone. This rearrangement joins TRBV4-3 to TRBJ1-1; D is undetermined. Trimming took off 6 bases at V and 5 bases at J, with 10 bases between the two ends. This CDR3 spans 12 amino acids. The germline V gene has CDR1 LGHNA and CDR2 YSLEER. CDR3 region: CASSTGGTEAFF. The CDR3 nucleotides are TGCGCCAGCAGTACGGGAGGGACTGAAGCTTTCTTT.

The chain uses TRBV7-9 and TRBJ2-1; 10 nucleotides align to TRBD1. V shed 5 bases and J 4 bases; nucleotides not matched to a gene: 5. CDR1 and CDR2 (germline): SEHNR, FQNEAQ (reference sequence). This CDR3 is 15 amino acids long. CDR3 protein: CASSPRDRGYNEQFF. Here the CDR3 DNA reads TGTGCCAGCAGCCCCCGGGACAGGGGATACAATGAGCAGTTCTTC.

In its sample, this clone was seen a few times. The rearrangement uses TRBV18 and TRBJ1-5; D perhaps matches TRBD1 (5 bases). V lost 0 bases to trimming and J lost 0 bases, with 12 bases between them. The CDR3 has 17 residues. CDR1 KGHSH and CDR2 LQKENI come from the germline V gene. In DNA form, the CDR3 reads TGTGCCAGCTCACCACCGGGGGGGGGAGCTAGCAATCAGCCCCAGCATTTT. Translated, it gives CASSPPGGGASNQPQHF.